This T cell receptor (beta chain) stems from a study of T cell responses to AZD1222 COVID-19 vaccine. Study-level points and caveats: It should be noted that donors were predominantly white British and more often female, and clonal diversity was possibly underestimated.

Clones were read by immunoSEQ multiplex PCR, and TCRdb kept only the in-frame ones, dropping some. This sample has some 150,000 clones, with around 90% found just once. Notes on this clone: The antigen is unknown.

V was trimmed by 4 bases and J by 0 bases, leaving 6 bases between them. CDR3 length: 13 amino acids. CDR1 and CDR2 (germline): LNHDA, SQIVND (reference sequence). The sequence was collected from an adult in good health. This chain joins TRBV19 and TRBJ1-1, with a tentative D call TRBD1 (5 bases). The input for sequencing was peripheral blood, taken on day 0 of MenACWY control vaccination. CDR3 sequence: CASSTTVNTEAFF. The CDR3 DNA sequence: TGTGCCAGTAGTACGACAGTGAACACTGAAGCTTTCTTT.